This T cell receptor (beta chain) emerged from a study of shared clonotypes between healthy human individuals. Study as a whole: Each donor's CD8 memory used one plate, CD8 naive two, each CD4 subset three. Study-wide points: Larger estimated richness was generally seen in naive subsets than in memory subsets.

Clones were read by immunoSEQ multiplex PCR, and TCRdb kept only the in-frame ones, dropping some. The sample has around 300,000 clones; roughly 87% are singletons. Concerning this clone: Its antigen is still unknown.

Germline CDR1 MNHNS, CDR2 SASEGT. Trimming took off 8 bases at V and 1 base at J, with 17 bases between the two ends. This CDR3 contains 15 residues. The chain links TRBV6-1 to TRBJ1-1; perhaps TRBD1 as D (5 bases). This receptor was obtained from a man aged 18 to 35 in good health. Material: memory CD8+ T cells sorted from blood. Subset noted: CD45RO+ cells pooled with CCR7-negative TemRA cells. The CDR3 reads CASPTNGGGNTEAFF. The CDR3 DNA is TGTGCCAGCCCGACGAATGGGGGAGGGAACACTGAAGCTTTCTTT.